This entry lists 4 T cell receptor beta chains sequenced from one sample in a study of shared clonotypes between healthy human individuals. Sequencing used immunoSEQ multiplex PCR; TCRdb keeps in-frame clones, though not all of them. The sample holds some 2 million clones, about 95% seen once. CD45RO-negative, CCR7-positively selected cells formed the naive CD8 fraction, excluding terminally differentiated effector memory CD45RA+ cells. What was sequenced was naive CD8+ T cells sorted from blood. These TCRs come from a man between 18 and 29 years old in good health.

The chain links TRBV7-9 to TRBJ2-5; no definite D call. The J call is doubtful: the DNA matches TRBJ2-7 better. CDR3 length: 12 residues. Germline V gene data show CDR1 as SEHNR and CDR2 as FQNEAQ (reference sequence). CDR3 protein: CASSLGVYEQYF. The CDR3 DNA reads as TGTGCCAGCAGCTTAGGAGTTTACGAGCAGTACTTC.

The chain recombines TRBV9 with TRBJ2-1; D is possibly TRBD1 or TRBD2 (5 bases each). The ends were cut back, 2 bases at V and 6 bases at J, with 21 bases in the middle. The CDR3 sequence is 17 residues long. Per the germline V gene, CDR1 is SGDLS and CDR2 is YYNGEE. The CDR3 bases are TGTGCCAGCAGCGTGGGTTCCTCAGGGAGAAACGGCAATGAGCAGTTCTTC. This codes for CASSVGSSGRNGNEQFF.

In its sample, this clone was seen once. V usage is TRBV29-1 and J usage is TRBJ1-4, with D possibly matching TRBD1 (5 bases). CDR1 is SQVTM and CDR2 is ANQGSEA in the germline V gene. The CDR3 spans 15 residues. Trimming removed 6 bases at V and 8 bases at J, with 22 bases between. CDR3 sequence: CSVSQTGILKEKLFF. Written as DNA, the CDR3 is TGCAGCGTGTCGCAAACAGGTATCTTAAAGGAAAAACTGTTTTTT.

This sequence joins TRBV7-9 and TRBJ1-1; D possibly corresponds to TRBD1 (6 bases). The V end lost 5 bases, the J end lost 6 bases, and 22 bases lay between the germline ends. There are 16 residues in the CDR3. CDR1 SEHNR and CDR2 FQNEAQ come from the germline V gene (reference sequence). The CDR3 coding sequence is TGTGCCAGCAGCACCCCGGGGGCGCGGGGCGGGGCTGAAGCTTTCTTT. This sequence encodes CASSTPGARGGAEAFF.